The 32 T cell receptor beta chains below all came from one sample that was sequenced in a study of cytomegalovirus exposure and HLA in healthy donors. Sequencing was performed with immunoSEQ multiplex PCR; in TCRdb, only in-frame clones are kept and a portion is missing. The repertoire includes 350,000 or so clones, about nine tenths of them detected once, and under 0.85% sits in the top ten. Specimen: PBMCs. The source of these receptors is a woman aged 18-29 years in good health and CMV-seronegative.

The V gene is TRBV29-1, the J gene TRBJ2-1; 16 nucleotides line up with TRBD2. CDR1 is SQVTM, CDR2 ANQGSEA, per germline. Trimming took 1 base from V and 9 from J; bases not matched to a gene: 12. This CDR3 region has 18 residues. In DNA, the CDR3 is TGCAGCGTTGAAGCGGGTGGGACTAGCGGGAGGGCCCTGGGTGAGCAGTTCTTC. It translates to CSVEAGGTSGRALGEQFF.

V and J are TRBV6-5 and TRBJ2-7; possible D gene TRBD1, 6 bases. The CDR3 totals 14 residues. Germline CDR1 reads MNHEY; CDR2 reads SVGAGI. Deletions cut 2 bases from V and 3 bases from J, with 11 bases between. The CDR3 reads CASSYEQGVYEQYF. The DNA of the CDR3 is TGTGCCAGCAGTTACGAACAGGGAGTCTACGAGCAGTACTTC.

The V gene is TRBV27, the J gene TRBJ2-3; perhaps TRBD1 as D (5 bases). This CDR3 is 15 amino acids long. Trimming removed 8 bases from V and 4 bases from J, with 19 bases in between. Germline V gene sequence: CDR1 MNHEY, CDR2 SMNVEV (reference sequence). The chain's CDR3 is CASSVGLKTADTQYF. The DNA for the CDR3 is TGTGCCAGCTCCGTGGGGTTAAAGACAGCAGATACGCAGTATTTT.

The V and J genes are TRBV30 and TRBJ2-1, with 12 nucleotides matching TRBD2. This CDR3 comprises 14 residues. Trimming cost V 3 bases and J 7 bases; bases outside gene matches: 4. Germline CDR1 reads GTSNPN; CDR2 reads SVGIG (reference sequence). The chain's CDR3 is CAWSAGTSGNEQFF. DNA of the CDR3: TGTGCCTGGAGCGCCGGGACTAGCGGGAATGAGCAGTTCTTC.

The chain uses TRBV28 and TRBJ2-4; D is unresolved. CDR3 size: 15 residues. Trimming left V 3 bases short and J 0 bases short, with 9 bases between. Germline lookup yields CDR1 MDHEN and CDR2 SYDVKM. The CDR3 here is CASSLATLAKNIQYF. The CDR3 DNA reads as TGTGCCAGCAGTTTGGCCACGTTAGCCAAAAACATTCAGTACTTC.

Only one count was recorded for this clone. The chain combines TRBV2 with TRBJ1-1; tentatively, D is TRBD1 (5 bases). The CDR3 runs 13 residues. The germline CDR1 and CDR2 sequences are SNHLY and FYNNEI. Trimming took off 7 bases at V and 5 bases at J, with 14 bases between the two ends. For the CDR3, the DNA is TGTGCCAGCAAGACAGATGGTCCTACTGAAGCTTTCTTT. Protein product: CASKTDGPTEAFF.

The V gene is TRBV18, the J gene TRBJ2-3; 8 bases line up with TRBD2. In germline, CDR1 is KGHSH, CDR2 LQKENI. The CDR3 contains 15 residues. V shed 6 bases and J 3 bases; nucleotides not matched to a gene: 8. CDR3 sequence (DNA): TGTGCCAGCTCCCGCGGCGCGGGAGGTACAGATACGCAGTATTTT. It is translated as CASSRGAGGTDTQYF.

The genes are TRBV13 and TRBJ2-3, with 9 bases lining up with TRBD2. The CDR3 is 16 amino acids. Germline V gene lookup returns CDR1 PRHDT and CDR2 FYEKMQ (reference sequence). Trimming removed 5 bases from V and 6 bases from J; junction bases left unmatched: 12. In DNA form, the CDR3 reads TGTGCCAGCAGCCCCCCGGGGCTAGCGGGAATGGATACGCAGTATTTT. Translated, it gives CASSPPGLAGMDTQYF.

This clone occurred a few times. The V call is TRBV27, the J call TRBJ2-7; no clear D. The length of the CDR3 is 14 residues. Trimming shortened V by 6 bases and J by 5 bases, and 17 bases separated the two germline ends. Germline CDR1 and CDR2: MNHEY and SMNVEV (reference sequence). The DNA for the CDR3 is TGTGCCAGCAGCTCCCAGGCCGCCGGTGACGAGCAGTACTTC. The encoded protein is CASSSQAAGDEQYF.

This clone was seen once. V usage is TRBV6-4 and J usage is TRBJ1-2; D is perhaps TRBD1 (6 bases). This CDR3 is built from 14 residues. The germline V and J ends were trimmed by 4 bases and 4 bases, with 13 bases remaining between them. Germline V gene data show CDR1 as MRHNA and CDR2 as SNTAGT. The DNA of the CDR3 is TGTGCCAGCAGTGTATACCCGGACAGCTATGGCTACACCTTC. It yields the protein CASSVYPDSYGYTF.

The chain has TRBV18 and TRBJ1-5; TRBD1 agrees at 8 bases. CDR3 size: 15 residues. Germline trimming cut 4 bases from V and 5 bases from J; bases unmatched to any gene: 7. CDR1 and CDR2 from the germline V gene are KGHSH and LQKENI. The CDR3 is CASSLGTGLYQPQHF. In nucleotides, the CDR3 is TGTGCCAGCTCACTCGGGACAGGTCTTTATCAGCCCCAGCATTTT.

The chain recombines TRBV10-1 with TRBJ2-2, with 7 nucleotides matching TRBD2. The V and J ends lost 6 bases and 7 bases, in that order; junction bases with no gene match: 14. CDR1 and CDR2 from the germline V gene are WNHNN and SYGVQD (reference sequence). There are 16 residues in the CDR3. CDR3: CASSPGREIGFGELFF. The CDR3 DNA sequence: TGCGCCAGCAGCCCCGGGCGGGAGATTGGGTTCGGGGAGCTGTTTTTT.

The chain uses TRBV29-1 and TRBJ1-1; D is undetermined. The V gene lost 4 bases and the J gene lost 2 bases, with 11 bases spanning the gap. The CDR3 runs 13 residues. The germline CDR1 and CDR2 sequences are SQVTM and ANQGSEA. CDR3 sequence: CSVASQVNTEAFF. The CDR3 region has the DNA TGCAGCGTTGCAAGCCAGGTAAACACTGAAGCTTTCTTT.

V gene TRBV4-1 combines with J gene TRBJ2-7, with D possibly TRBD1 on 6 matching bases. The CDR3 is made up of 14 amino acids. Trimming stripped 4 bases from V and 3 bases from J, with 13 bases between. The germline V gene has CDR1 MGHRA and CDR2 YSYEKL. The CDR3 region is CASSPSDRIYEQYF. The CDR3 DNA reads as TGCGCCAGCAGCCCCTCAGACAGGATCTACGAGCAGTACTTC.

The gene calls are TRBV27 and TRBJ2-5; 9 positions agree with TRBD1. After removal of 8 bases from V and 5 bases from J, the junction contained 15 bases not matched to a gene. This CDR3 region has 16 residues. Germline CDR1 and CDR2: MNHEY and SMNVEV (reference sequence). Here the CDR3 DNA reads TGTGCCAGCCGCCCAGACAGTACAGGGGGCCGGGAGACCCAGTACTTC. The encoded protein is CASRPDSTGGRETQYF.

The CDR3 sequence is CASSQSVRDRGYEQYF. DNA for the CDR3: TGCGCCAGCAGTCAATCGGTAAGGGACAGGGGGTACGAGCAGTACTTC. The chain recombines TRBV23-1 with TRBJ2-7; 11 bases line up with TRBD1. TRBV23-1 is classed as an ORF, of uncertain function. V shed 0 bases and J 4 bases; nucleotides not matched to a gene: 5. The CDR3 has 16 amino acids.

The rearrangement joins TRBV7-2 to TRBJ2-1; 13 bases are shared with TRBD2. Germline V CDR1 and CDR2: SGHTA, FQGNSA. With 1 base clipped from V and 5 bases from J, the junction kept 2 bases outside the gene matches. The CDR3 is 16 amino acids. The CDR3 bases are TGTGCCAGCAGCTTAGTTGGGACTAGCGGGAACAATGAGCAGTTCTTC. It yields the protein CASSLVGTSGNNEQFF.

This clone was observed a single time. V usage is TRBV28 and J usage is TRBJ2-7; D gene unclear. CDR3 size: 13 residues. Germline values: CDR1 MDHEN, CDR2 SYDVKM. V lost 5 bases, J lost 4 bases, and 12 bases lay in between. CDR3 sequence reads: CASSPPTLYEQYF. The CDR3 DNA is TGTGCCAGCAGTCCTCCGACTCTATACGAGCAGTACTTC.

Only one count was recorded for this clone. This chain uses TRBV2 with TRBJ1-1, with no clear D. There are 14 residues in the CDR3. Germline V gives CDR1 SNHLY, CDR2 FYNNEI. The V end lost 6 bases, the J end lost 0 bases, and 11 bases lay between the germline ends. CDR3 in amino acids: CASSGVVLNTEAFF. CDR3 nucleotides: TGTGCCAGCAGCGGAGTGGTCCTGAACACTGAAGCTTTCTTT.

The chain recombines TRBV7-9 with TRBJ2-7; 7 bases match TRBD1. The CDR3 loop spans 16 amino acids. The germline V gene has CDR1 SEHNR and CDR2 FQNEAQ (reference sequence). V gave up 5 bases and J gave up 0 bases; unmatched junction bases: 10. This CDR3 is CASSPSLSGGSYEQYF. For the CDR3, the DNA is TGTGCCAGCAGCCCAAGTTTATCAGGGGGCTCCTACGAGCAGTACTTC.

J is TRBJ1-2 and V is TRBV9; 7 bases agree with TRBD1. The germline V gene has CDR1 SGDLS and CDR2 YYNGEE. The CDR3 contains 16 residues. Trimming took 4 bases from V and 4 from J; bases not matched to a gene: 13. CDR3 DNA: TGTGCCAGCAGCTCCACCTCAACAGGGGCCCGCTATGGCTACACCTTC. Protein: CASSSTSTGARYGYTF.

CDR3 amino acids: CASTKEGQGASYEQYF. CDR3 DNA sequence: TGTGCCAGTACCAAAGAAGGGCAGGGGGCCTCCTACGAGCAGTACTTC. This chain links TRBV19 with TRBJ2-7; TRBD1 agrees at 8 bases. The junction had 11 bases not matched to a gene; V was cut back by 7 bases and J by 0 bases. The CDR3 sequence is 16 residues long. The germline gives CDR1 LNHDA, CDR2 SQIVND (reference sequence).

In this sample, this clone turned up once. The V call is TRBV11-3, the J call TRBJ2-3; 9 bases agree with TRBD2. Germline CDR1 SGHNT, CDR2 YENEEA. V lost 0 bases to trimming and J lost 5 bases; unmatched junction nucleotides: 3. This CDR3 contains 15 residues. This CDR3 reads CASSLEREGLDTQYF. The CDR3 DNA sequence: TGTGCCAGCAGCTTAGAGCGGGAGGGCCTAGATACGCAGTATTTT.

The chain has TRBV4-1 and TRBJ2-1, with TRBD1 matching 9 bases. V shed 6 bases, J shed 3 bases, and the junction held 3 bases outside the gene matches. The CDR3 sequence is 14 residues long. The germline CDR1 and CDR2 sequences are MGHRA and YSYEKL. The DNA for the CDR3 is TGCGCCAGCAGAGGGACAGGGAACTACAATGAGCAGTTCTTC. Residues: CASRGTGNYNEQFF.

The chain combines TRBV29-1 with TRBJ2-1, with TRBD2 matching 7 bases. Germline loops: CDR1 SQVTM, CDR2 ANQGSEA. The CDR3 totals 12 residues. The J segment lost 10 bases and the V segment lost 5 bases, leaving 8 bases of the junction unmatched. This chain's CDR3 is CSVSITGGEQFF. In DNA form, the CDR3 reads TGCAGCGTTTCCATTACGGGAGGAGAGCAGTTCTTC.

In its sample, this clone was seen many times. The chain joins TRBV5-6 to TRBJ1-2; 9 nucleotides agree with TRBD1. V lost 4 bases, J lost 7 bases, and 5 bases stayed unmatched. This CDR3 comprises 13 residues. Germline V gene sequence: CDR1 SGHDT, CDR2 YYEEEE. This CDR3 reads CASSTGQGRGYTF. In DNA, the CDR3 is TGTGCCAGCAGCACGGGACAGGGACGTGGCTACACCTTC. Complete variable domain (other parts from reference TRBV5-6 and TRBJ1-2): DAGVTQSPTHLIKTRGQQVTLRCSPKSGHDTVSWYQQALGQGPQFIFQYYEEEERQRGNFPDRFSGHQFPNYSSELNVNALLLGDSALYLCASSTGQGRGYTFGSGTRLTVV.

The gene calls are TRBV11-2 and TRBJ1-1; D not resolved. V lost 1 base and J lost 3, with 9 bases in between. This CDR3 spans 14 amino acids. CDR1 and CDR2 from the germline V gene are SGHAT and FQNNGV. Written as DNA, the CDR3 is TGTGCCAGCAGCTTAGCGCACGAGTACACTGAAGCTTTCTTT. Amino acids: CASSLAHEYTEAFF.

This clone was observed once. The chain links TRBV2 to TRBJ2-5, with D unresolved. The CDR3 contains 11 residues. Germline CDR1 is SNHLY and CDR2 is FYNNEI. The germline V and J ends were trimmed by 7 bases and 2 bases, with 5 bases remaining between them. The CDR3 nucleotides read TGTGCCAGCATAGTTCAAGAGACCCAGTACTTC. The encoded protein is CASIVQETQYF.

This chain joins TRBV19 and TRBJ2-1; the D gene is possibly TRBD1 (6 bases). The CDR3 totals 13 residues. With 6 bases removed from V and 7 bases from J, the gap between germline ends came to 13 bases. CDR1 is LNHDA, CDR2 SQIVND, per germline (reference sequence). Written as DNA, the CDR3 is TGTGCCAGTAGACAGGGCTTTTTGAATGAGCAGTTCTTC. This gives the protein CASRQGFLNEQFF.

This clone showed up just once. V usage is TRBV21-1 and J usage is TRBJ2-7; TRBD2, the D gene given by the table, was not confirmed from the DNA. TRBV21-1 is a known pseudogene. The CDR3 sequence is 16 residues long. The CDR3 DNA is TGTGCCAGCAGCAAAGTAGAACTAGCGGGACACTACGAGCAGTACTTC. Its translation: CASSKVELAGHYEQYF.

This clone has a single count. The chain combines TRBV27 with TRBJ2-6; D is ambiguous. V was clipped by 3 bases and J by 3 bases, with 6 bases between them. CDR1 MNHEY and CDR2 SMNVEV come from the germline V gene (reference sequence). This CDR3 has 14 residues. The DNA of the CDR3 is TGTGCCAGCAGTTTCCAGGATGGGGCCAACGTCCTGACTTTC. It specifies CASSFQDGANVLTF.

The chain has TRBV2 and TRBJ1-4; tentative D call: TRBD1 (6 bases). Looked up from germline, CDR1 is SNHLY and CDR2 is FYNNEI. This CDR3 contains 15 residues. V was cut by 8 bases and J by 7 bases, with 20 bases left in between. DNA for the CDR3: TGTGCCAGCTTCCGAGGGGGGGCAGTGGTTGAAAAACTGTTTTTT. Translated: CASFRGGAVVEKLFF.